The 3 T cell receptor beta chains listed next were all sequenced from one sample in a study of T-cell reconstitution after alpha-beta-depleted transplantation in children (dated by TCRdb to about 2016). The treatment or condition tag for this specimen amounts to: allogeneic hematopoietic cell transplantation with graft depleted of TCRalphabeta T cells and CD19 B cells. Receptor amplification or capture employed PCR. The instrument was an Illumina HiSeq 2500. TCR libraries were prepared with molecular barcoding, using unique molecular identifiers to normalize TCRbeta repertoire quantification. Using fastp trimming at Q25 and MiXCR clonotype assembly, TCRdb reanalyzed the public sequencing data and kept in-frame beta chains. Here each entry gathers all rows of one CDR3 protein and keeps the most common genes and DNA. This sample lists a few hundred thousand distinct CDR3 sequences; about 16% were detected once. The top ten hold over 25% of the sample.

This material consisted of PBMCs, mostly from graft donor cells, taken 360 days after TCRalphabeta/CD19-depleted stem cell transplant. These receptors came from a boy younger than two who had a stem cell transplant for Wiskott-Aldrich syndrome, so the T cells may come from the graft donor.

A few counts support this clonotype. The chain combines TRBV18 with TRBJ2-3; 12 nucleotides align to TRBD2. The length of the CDR3 is 13 residues. Germline CDR1 is KGHSH and CDR2 is LQKENI. J lost 0 bases, V lost 11 bases, and 0 bases had no gene match. The CDR3 sequence is CAGTSGSTDTQYF. DNA of the CDR3: TGTGCCGGGACTAGCGGGAGCACAGATACGCAGTATTTT.

The table lists this clonotype with a few counts. This chain links TRBV5-1 with TRBJ1-1, with D possibly matching TRBD1 (5 bases). V lost 0 bases and J lost 0, with 12 bases in between. CDR3 size: 16 residues. In germline, CDR1 is SGHRS, CDR2 YFSETQ. The CDR3 loop is CASSLAIGQMNTEAFF. CDR3 in DNA: TGCGCCAGCAGCTTGGCGATTGGACAAATGAACACTGAAGCTTTCTTT.

Only a few counts were recorded for this clonotype. The chain recombines TRBV29-1 with TRBJ2-1, with D perhaps given as TRBD1 or TRBD2 (5 bases each). The length of the CDR3 is 14 residues. CDR1 is SQVTM, CDR2 ANQGSEA, per germline. V was shortened by 4 bases and J by 1 base, with 11 bases between the two germline ends. CDR3 coding DNA: TGCAGCGTTGTTGTTGGGACGTCCTACAATGAGCAGTTCTTC. Amino acid sequence: CSVVVGTSYNEQFF.